Listed below are T cell receptor beta chains from one sample, sequenced in a study of T cell changes during pregnancy in multiple sclerosis. Profiling relied on immunoSEQ multiplex PCR, and the TCRdb table lists in-frame clones only, not all of them. The sample records about 46,000 clones, around 93% being singletons. The sample here was CD8+ T cells from peripheral blood mononuclear cells, taken after pregnancy. The receptors originated from a female donor with multiple sclerosis, enrolled in a pregnancy study. CDR3s include the opening cysteine and the closing phenylalanine or tryptophan. A D gene is named only where the DNA matches it firmly. Clone size is not always given. Where it is, it says once, few, many or a class for expanded clones.

d_gene,abundance,v_gene,j_gene,CDR3nt,CDR3aa
-,-,TRBV16,TRBJ1-1,TGTGCCAGCAGCCCACAGGGAAGGACTGAAGCTTTCTTT,CASSPQGRTEAFF
-,-,TRBV15,TRBJ2-1,TGTGCCACCAGCAGAGATTCCAGGGGCCGTGGGAATGAGCAGTTCTTC,CATSRDSRGRGNEQFF
-,-,TRBV5-4,TRBJ1-1,TGTGCCAGCAGCTTGGGGGAGTATCTGAACACTGAAGCTTTCTTT,CASSLGEYLNTEAFF
TRBD1,-,TRBV9,TRBJ1-2,TGTGCCAGCAGCGAGGGACAGCTACCCAACTATGGCTACACCTTC,CASSEGQLPNYGYTF
TRBD2,once,TRBV5-1,TRBJ2-3,TGCGCCAGCAGCTTTTTAAGCGGGAGGGCCACAGATACGCAGTATTTT,CASSFLSGRATDTQYF
TRBD1,-,TRBV29-1,TRBJ1-1,TGCAGCGCCGAAACAGGGGGCCCTGAAGCTTTCTTT,CSAETGGPEAFF
-,-,TRBV6-5,TRBJ2-7,TGTGCCAGCAGTTACGACCAAACAGGGAGCGAGCAGTACTTC,CASSYDQTGSEQYF
-,-,TRBV12-5,TRBJ2-7,TGTGCTAGTGGTTTGGCGGGGTTTAGCTCCTACGAGCAGTACTTC,CASGLAGFSSYEQYF
TRBD1,-,TRBV2,TRBJ1-4,TGTGCCAGCTGGGACAGTCCAACTAATGAAAAACTGTTTTTT,CASWDSPTNEKLFF
-,-,TRBV19,TRBJ2-7,TGTGCCAGTAGTATATTCTTGTCACGGGGGAGCGCCTCCTACGAGCAGTACTTC,CASSIFLSRGSASYEQYF